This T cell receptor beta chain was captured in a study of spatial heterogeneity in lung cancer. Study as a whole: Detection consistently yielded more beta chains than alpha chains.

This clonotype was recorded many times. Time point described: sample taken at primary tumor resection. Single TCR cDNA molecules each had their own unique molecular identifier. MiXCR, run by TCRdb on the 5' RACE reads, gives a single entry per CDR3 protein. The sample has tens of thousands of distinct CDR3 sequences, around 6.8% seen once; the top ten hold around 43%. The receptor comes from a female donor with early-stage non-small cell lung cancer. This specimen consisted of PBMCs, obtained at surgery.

CDR3 in amino acids: CSAGGHLNTEAFF. The CDR3, as DNA: TGCAGTGCTGGGGGACACCTGAACACTGAAGCTTTCTTT. The chain carries TRBV20-1 and TRBJ1-1; possibly TRBD1 for D (6 bases). Germline V gene data show CDR1 as DFQATT and CDR2 as SNEGSKA (reference sequence). V was clipped by 5 bases and J by 0 bases, with 10 bases between them. This CDR3 is 13 amino acids long.